The present T cell receptor beta chain was sequenced within a study of blood T cell repertoires in COVID-19. Overall study context: The origin of the acute and convalescent COVID-19 samples was the United States, Italy and Spain. Nucleic acid was either cDNA or gDNA, and it came from T cells, B-cell-depleted T cells, or PBMCs.

Losses at the gene ends were 1 base for V and 9 bases for J; bases not matched to a gene: 9. The V gene's germline CDR1 is SNHLY and CDR2 FYNNEI. There are 15 residues in the CDR3. How the authors handled the data: The authors estimated nucleated cell counts from reference gene primer amplification. Libraries were prepared by immunoSEQ multiplex PCR; TCRdb keeps only in-frame clonotypes and omits some of them. V, J and clone size derive from that table, while D and trimming were established from the DNA sequence. The repertoire has 150,000 to 200,000 clones, about four fifths of them found once; the top ten carry about an eighth.

The rearrangement uses TRBV2 and TRBJ1-5; the match to TRBD1 covers 7 bases. Sequenced input: peripheral blood. The receptor comes from a man aged 65 to 85 who had recovered from COVID-19. This CDR3 reads CASSEVTGLYRPQHF. CDR3 in DNA: TGTGCCAGCAGTGAAGTGACAGGGTTGTATAGGCCCCAGCATTTT.